This T cell receptor beta chain was identified during a study of cytomegalovirus exposure and HLA in healthy donors. As to this clone: The antigen remains unidentified.

The validation cohort, a group of 100 to 150 subjects, included the donors and was separate from the roughly 670-subject first cohort. Study outcomes and limitations: The classifier reportedly diagnosed cytomegalovirus status with high specificity and sensitivity.

The CDR3 consists of 13 residues. Germline V lookup: CDR1 LNHDA, CDR2 SQIVND (reference sequence). V dropped 3 bases and J dropped 9 bases, with 12 bases sitting between them. Sequenced by immunoSEQ multiplex PCR; TCRdb stores in-frame clones only, minus some. The sample includes tens of thousands of clones, under 95% of them seen just once. The chain carries TRBV19 and TRBJ1-5, with D unclear. This clonotype was obtained from a woman in her 30s in good health and CMV-seropositive. The sequenced sample consisted of PBMCs. The CDR3 here is CASSIVSPGPQHF. CDR3 nucleotide sequence: TGTGCCAGTAGTATTGTCAGCCCAGGGCCCCAGCATTTT.